This T cell receptor (beta chain) was observed in a study of T cells after yellow fever vaccination. Via MiXCR, TCRdb re-called the 5' RACE reads, giving one row per CDR3 protein. This sample has about 240,000 distinct CDR3 sequences, with about 3.7% found just once. Germline lookup yields CDR1 LNHDA and CDR2 SQIVND (reference sequence). Between the trimmed V and J ends, which lost 10 bases and 0 bases, there was a span of 13 bases. The length of the CDR3 is 14 residues. This clonotype was counted many times. The chain employs TRBV19 and TRBJ2-1; D perhaps matches TRBD2 (5 bases). This clonotype originated in a man younger than 35 who received the YFV17D yellow fever vaccine. The input for sequencing was PBMCs, taken 15 days after the yellow fever booster vaccination. The DNA of the CDR3 is TGTGCCACCAGGCCGGGGAGCTCCTACAATGAGCAGTTCTTC. It specifies CATRPGSSYNEQFF.